Listed below are T cell receptor beta chains from one sample, sequenced in a study of response to subunit inactivated influenza vaccine. One entry per CDR3 protein, called by TCRdb with MiXCR from the RT-PCR reads. The sample has approximately 290,000 distinct CDR3 sequences; about 20% are singletons. The sample in question was PBMCs from blood, obtained about 20 months after vaccination. Every receptor here comes from a man between 50 and 70 years old who received an inactivated influenza vaccine. Each CDR3 is given with its conserved first and last residue. The order of the fields is D gene, J gene, clone size, V gene, CDR3 DNA, CDR3 protein. The D gene is left open where the match is weak. Size is stated for part of the rows, as once, few or many counts, or as a class when the clone is expanded.

>NA|TRBJ1-3|NA|TRBV2
TGTGCCAGCAGTGAGGAACAGCCCTCTGGAAACACCATATATTTT
CASSEEQPSGNTIYF
>NA|TRBJ2-1|NA|TRBV12-3/TRBV12-4
TGTGCCAGCAGTACTCCCCAGGGTGCCTTTTACAATGAGCAGTTCTTC
CASSTPQGAFYNEQFF
>TRBD1|TRBJ1-3|few|TRBV7-6
TGTGCCAGCAGCTTAGCGGGGACAGGGACTTCTGGAAACACCATATATTTT
CASSLAGTGTSGNTIYF
>NA|TRBJ1-2|NA|TRBV2
TGTGCCAGCAGAGATGGGAGAGGGAGTAACTATGGCTACACCTTC
CASRDGRGSNYGYTF
>TRBD2|TRBJ2-3|NA|TRBV6-5
TGTGCCAGCAGTTACACCAAGACTAGCGGGATTGCAGATACGCAGTATTTT
CASSYTKTSGIADTQYF
>TRBD1|TRBJ2-7|few|TRBV10-3
TGTGCCAGCACCGGGACAGGCGGGGAGCAGTACTTC
CASTGTGGEQYF
>NA|TRBJ1-6|many|TRBV3-1
TGTGCCAGCAGCCAAGATCTTGGATACTCACCCCTCCACTTT
CASSQDLGYSPLHF
>NA|TRBJ1-5|NA|TRBV19
TGTGCCAGTAGTCCCCCGCGGGCGCGCAATCAGCCCCAGCATTTT
CASSPPRARNQPQHF
>TRBD1|TRBJ1-3|many|TRBV5-5
TGTGCCAGCAGCAGAGCACCGGGACAGGGGCCGATCGGAAACACCATATATTTT
CASSRAPGQGPIGNTIYF
>NA|TRBJ2-3|few|TRBV5-1
TGCGCCAGCAGCCCGACTAGTTACGATACGCAGTATTTT
CASSPTSYDTQYF